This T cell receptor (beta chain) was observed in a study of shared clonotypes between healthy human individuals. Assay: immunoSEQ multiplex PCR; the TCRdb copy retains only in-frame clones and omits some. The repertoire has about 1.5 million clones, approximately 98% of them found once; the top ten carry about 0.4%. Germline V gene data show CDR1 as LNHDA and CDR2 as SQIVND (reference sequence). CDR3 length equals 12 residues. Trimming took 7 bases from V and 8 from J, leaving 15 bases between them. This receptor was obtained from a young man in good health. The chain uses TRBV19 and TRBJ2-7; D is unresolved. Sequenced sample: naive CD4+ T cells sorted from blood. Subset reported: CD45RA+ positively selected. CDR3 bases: TGTGCCAGTACCCCAGGCGGCCCGCAGCAGTACTTC. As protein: CASTPGGPQQYF.